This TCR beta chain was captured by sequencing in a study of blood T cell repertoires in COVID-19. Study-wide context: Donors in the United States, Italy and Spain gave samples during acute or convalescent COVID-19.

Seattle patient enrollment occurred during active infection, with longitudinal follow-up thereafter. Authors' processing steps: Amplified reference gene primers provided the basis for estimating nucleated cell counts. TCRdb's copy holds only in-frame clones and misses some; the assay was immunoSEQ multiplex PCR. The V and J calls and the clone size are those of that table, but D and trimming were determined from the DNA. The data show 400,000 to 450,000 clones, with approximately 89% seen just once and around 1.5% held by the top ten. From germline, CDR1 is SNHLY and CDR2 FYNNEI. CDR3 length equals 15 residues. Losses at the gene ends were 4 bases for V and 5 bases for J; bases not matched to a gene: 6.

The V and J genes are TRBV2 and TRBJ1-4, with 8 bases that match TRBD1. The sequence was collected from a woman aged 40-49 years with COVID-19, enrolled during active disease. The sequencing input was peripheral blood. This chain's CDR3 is CASSGPGGSNEKLFF. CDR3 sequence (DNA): TGTGCCAGCAGTGGTCCAGGGGGCAGCAATGAAAAACTGTTTTTT.